These T cell receptor beta chains were read from a single sample in a study of blood T cell repertoires in COVID-19. Assay used: immunoSEQ multiplex PCR; TCRdb lists only in-frame clones, some missing. The sample yields about 160,000 clones, around 85% seen once. The sequenced sample consisted of peripheral blood. Receptors originate from a man aged 60-69 years who had recovered from COVID-19. Both conserved end residues are part of each CDR3. The order of the fields is V gene, J gene, clone size, D gene, CDR3 DNA, CDR3 protein. The D gene is left open where the match is weak. Clone size appears in some rows only: once, few, many, or a class for an expanded clone.

>TRBV11-1|TRBJ2-7|.|TRBD1
TGTGCCAGCGTCCGGGACAGATTTTCCCACGAGCAGTACTTC
CASVRDRFSHEQYF
>TRBV9|TRBJ1-2|once|.
TGTGCCAGCAGCGCTCCACCCGGGGGGGACTCTGATCTCTATGGCTACACCTTC
CASSAPPGGDSDLYGYTF
>TRBV15|TRBJ1-2|.|TRBD1
TGTGCCACCAGCCGGGACAGATCCTATGGCTACACCTTC
CATSRDRSYGYTF
>TRBV6-1|TRBJ2-1|.|TRBD2
TGTGCCAGCAGTGGCCCGCTAGCGGGAGCCTACAATGAGCAGTTCTTC
CASSGPLAGAYNEQFF
>TRBV5-1|TRBJ2-7|.|TRBD1
TGCGCCAGCAGCTTATGGACAGGGTACGAGCAGTACTTC
CASSLWTGYEQYF
>TRBV10-2|TRBJ2-7|.|.
TGCGCCAGCTCCAAGGGTGGGGGCCGCTACGAGCAGTACTTC
CASSKGGGRYEQYF
>TRBV7-8|TRBJ1-6|few|TRBD1
TGTGCCAGCAGCTTAGTTGGTGCGACAGGGCTTTCACCCCTCCACTTT
CASSLVGATGLSPLHF
>TRBV6-5|TRBJ2-7|.|TRBD1
TGTGCCAGCAGTTACGGGGGACAGAGTATAACCTACGAGCAGTACTTC
CASSYGGQSITYEQYF
>TRBV11-2|TRBJ2-3|.|TRBD1
TGTGCCAGCAGCTTAGACGGACAGGGCACAGATACGCAGTATTTT
CASSLDGQGTDTQYF
>TRBV4-3|TRBJ2-7|.|.
TGCGCCAGCAGCCGTCAGGCGTCAGTCCCCTTCTACGAGCAGTACTTC
CASSRQASVPFYEQYF
>TRBV5-4|TRBJ1-2|.|.
TGTGCCAGCAGCACGGACGGCGGAGAGGGTGGCTACACCTTC
CASSTDGGEGGYTF
>TRBV6-5|TRBJ1-4|.|TRBD1
TGTGCCAGCAGTTCGGGACAGAATAATGAAAAACTGTTTTTT
CASSSGQNNEKLFF
>TRBV3-1/TRBV3-2|TRBJ1-1|.|.
TGTGCCAGCACCACTGAGGGTTCGAACACTGAAGCTTTCTTT
CASTTEGSNTEAFF
>TRBV5-1|TRBJ2-5|.|TRBD1
TGCGCCAGCAGCTTGGCCCCACAGGGGGCGGGAGAGACCCAGTACTTC
CASSLAPQGAGETQYF
>TRBV5-1|TRBJ1-1|.|TRBD1
TGCGCCAGCAGCTTGACGGGACAGCTCACTGAAGCTTTCTTT
CASSLTGQLTEAFF
>TRBV9|TRBJ2-2|.|.
TGTGCCAGCAGCATCCGGGTCTCGGCTAACACCGGGGAGCTGTTTTTT
CASSIRVSANTGELFF
>TRBV5-8|TRBJ2-3|.|TRBD2
TGTGCCAGCAGCTTGGAAGCGGGGGGCACAGATACGCAGTATTTT
CASSLEAGGTDTQYF
>TRBV7-6|TRBJ1-3|.|.
TGTGCCAGCAGCGCGCCCTCCCCCTATGGAAACACCATATATTTT
CASSAPSPYGNTIYF
>TRBV15|TRBJ2-3|.|.
TGTGCCACCAGCCGAGGACCGGCAGGCGCAAGCACAGATACGCAGTATTTT
CATSRGPAGASTDTQYF
>TRBV30|TRBJ1-2|.|.
TGTGCCTGGAGTTTAGGCGTCGGGGGAGGTGGCTATGGCTACACCTTC
CAWSLGVGGGGYGYTF
>TRBV5-1|TRBJ1-3|.|.
TGCGCCAGCAGCTTGGAATCACACCGCTCTGGAAACACCATATATTTT
CASSLESHRSGNTIYF
>TRBV29-1|TRBJ1-1|few|.
TGCAGCTGCGGGAAAGGGGACACTGAAGCTTTCTTT
CSCGKGDTEAFF
>TRBV12-3/TRBV12-4|TRBJ1-5|.|.
TGTGCCAGCCACCGGGGGGTAGGGCAGCCCCAGCATTTT
CASHRGVGQPQHF
>TRBV15|TRBJ1-2|.|.
TGTGCCACCAGCTCAAGCAGGGAGGGGGATGGCTACACCTTC
CATSSSREGDGYTF